This T cell receptor beta chain was obtained from a study of human T cells and chemical hapten exposure. The overall study: Upper-back patch tests with 0.01% DPC were read at 6 days. Recorded diagnoses among the mostly female patients were alopecia areata, totalis or universalis.

Germline CDR1 MNHEY, CDR2 SVGEGT. The CDR3 extends over 14 amino acids. V shed 7 bases, J shed 1 base, and the junction held 3 bases outside the gene matches. TCRdb re-analysed the RACE reads in MiXCR, keeping a single row per CDR3 protein. This sample has 42,000 or so distinct CDR3 sequences, with under 4.5% found just once. On this clonotype itself: Its target is unknown.

Time point noted: patch test 1, 2 weeks after DPC sensitization. This sample's treatment: therapeutic diphenylcyclopropenone sensitization with weekly scalp DPC. Unseparated into fractions, whole blood served as the source from which total RNA was extracted. Alopecia patients between 18 and 70 years old and suitable for DPC were used as donors. The study's findings and limits: Healthy people's immune response may differ from that of the donors, who had alopecia.

The sequences come from whole blood, collected in connection with sensitization to the hapten diphenylcyclopropenone (DPC). The chain is built from TRBV6-2 or TRBV6-3 and TRBJ2-5; 10 nucleotides align to TRBD2. This TCR derives from a man aged 45-60 years with alopecia areata. Some clones in this sample may be carry-over from other donors' samples. The CDR3 loop reads CASKASGSQETQYF. The CDR3 bases are TGTGCCAGCAAGGCTAGCGGGAGCCAAGAGACCCAGTACTTC.